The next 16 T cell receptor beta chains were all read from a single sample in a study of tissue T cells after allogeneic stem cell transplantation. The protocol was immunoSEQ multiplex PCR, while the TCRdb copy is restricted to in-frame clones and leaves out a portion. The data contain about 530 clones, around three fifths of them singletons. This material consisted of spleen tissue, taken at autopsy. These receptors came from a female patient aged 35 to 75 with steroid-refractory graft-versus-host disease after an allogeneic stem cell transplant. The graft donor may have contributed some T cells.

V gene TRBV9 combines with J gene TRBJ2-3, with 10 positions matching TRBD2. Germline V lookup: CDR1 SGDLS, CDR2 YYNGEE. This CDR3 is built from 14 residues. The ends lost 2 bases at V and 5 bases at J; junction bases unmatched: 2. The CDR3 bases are TGTGCCAGCAGCGTTAGCGGGAGGAGAGATACGCAGTATTTT. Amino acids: CASSVSGRRDTQYF.

CDR3 in amino acids: CASSQLAGETQYF. The CDR3 coding sequence is TGTGCCAGCAGCCAACTAGCGGGAGAGACCCAGTACTTC. This chain joins TRBV3-1 (or the pseudogene TRBV3-2) and TRBJ2-5, with TRBD2 matching 8 bases. The CDR3 contains 13 residues. Germline CDR1 reads LGHDT; CDR2 reads YNNKEL (reference sequence). V lost 2 bases to trimming and J lost 4 bases; unmatched junction nucleotides: 0.

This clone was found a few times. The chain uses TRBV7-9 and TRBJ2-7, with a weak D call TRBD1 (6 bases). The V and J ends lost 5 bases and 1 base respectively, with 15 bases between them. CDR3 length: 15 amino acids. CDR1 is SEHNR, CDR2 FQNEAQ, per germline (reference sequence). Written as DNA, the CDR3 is TGTGCCAGCAGCCCTCCGGGACACTCTTCCTACGAGCAGTACTTC. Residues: CASSPPGHSSYEQYF.

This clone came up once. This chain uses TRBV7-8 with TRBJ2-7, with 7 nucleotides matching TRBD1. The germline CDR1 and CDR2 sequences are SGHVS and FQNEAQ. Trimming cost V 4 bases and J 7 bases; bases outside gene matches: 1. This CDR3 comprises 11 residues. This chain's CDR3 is CASSSTGEQYF. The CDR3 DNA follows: TGTGCCAGCAGCTCGACAGGGGAGCAGTACTTC.

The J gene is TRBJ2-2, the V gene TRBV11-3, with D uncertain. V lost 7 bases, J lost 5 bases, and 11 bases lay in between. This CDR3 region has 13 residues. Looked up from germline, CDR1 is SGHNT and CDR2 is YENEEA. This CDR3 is CASNQWRTGELFF. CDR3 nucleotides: TGTGCCAGCAACCAGTGGCGAACCGGGGAGCTGTTTTTT. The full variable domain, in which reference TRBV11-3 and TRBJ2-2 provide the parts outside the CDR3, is EAGVVQSPRYKIIEKKQPVAFWCNPISGHNTLYWYLQNLGQGPELLIRYENEEAVDDSQLPKDRFSAERLKGVDSTLKIQPAELGDSAVYLCASNQWRTGELFFGEGSRLTVL.

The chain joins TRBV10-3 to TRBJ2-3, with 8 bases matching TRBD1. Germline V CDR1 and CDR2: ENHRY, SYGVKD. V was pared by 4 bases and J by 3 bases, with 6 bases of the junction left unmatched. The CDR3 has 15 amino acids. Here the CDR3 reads CAISGTGGLTDTQYF. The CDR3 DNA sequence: TGTGCCATCAGTGGAACAGGGGGTTTGACAGATACGCAGTATTTT.

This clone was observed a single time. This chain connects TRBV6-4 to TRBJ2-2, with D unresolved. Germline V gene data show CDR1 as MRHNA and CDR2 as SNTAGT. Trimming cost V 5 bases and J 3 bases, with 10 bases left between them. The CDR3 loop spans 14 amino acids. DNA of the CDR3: TGTGCCAGCAGTAGGGAATTAGACACCGGGGAGCTGTTTTTT. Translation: CASSRELDTGELFF.

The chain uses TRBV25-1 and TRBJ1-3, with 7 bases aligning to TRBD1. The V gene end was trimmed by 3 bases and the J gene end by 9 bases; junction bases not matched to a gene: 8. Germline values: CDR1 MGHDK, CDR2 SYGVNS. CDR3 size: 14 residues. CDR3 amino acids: CASSEWSGGPTIYF. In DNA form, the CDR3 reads TGTGCCAGCAGTGAGTGGTCAGGGGGACCCACCATATATTTT.

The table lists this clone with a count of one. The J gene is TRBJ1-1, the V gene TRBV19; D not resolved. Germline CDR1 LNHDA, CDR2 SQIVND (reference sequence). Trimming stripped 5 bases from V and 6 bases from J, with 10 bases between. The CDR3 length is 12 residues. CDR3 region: CASSSGWPEAFF. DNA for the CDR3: TGTGCCAGTAGTTCGGGGTGGCCTGAAGCTTTCTTT.

The CDR3 nucleotides are TGTGCCAGCAGCGCCCACCGGGACAACTATGGCTACACCTTC. This sequence encodes CASSAHRDNYGYTF. The chain employs TRBV7-8 and TRBJ1-2, with D possibly TRBD1 on 5 matching bases. The germline CDR1 and CDR2 sequences are SGHVS and FQNEAQ. V gave up 5 bases and J gave up 2 bases, with 12 bases separating them. The CDR3 has 14 amino acids. Looking up the rest from reference TRBV7-8 and TRBJ1-2 gives the full variable domain: GAGVSQSPRYKVAKRGQDVALRCDPISGHVSLFWYQQALGQGPEFLTYFQNEAQLDKSGLPSDRFFAERPEGSVSTLKIQRTQQEDSAVYLCASSAHRDNYGYTFGSGTRLTVV.

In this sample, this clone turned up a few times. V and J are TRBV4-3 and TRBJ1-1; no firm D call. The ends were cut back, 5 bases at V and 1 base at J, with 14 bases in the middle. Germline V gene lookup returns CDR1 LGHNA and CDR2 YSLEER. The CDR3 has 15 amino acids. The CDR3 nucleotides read TGCGCCAGCAGCTCAAGATTCGGGAGGAACACTGAAGCTTTCTTT. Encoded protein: CASSSRFGRNTEAFF.

As DNA, the CDR3 is TGTGCCAGCAGCTTTGGCAGACGTCTTGGGGGAGAAAAACTGTTTTTT. It yields the protein CASSFGRRLGGEKLFF. The chain links TRBV11-2 to TRBJ1-4; perhaps TRBD1 as D (5 bases). The CDR3 loop spans 16 amino acids. The ends were cut back, 3 bases at V and 8 bases at J, with 19 bases in the middle. CDR1 is SGHAT, CDR2 FQNNGV, per germline.

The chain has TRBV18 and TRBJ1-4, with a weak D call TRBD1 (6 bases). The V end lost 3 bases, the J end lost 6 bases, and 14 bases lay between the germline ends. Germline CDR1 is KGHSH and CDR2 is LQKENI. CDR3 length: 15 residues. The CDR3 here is CASSPNRVSDEKLFF. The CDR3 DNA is TGTGCCAGCTCACCGAACAGGGTTTCGGATGAAAAACTGTTTTTT.

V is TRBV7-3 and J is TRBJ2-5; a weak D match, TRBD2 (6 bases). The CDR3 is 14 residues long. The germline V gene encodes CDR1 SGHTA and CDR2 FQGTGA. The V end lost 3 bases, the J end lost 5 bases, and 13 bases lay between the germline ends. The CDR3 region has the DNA TGTGCCAGCAGCTTGGCGGGGAGACGGGAGACCCAGTACTTC. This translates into CASSLAGRRETQYF.

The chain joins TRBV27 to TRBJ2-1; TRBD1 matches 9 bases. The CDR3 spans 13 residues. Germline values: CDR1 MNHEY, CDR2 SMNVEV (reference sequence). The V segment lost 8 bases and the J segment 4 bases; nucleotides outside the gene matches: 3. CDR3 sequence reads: CASLDRGYNEQFF. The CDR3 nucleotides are TGTGCCAGCTTGGACAGGGGTTACAATGAGCAGTTCTTC.

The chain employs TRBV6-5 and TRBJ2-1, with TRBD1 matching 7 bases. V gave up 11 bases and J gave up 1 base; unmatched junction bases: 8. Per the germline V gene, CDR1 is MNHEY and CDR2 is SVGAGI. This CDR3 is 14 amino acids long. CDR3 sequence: CASGPGQSYNEQFF. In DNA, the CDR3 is TGTGCCTCAGGCCCGGGACAGTCCTACAATGAGCAGTTCTTC.